These 27 T cell receptor beta chains were all obtained from the same sample, sequenced in a study of T cell changes during pregnancy in multiple sclerosis. The data were produced by immunoSEQ multiplex PCR, yet TCRdb's version contains in-frame clones alone and is incomplete. This sample carries under 65,000 clones, approximately 92% of them seen once, and the ten largest clones take 1.2%. The sample here was peripheral blood, taken after pregnancy. The receptors come from a female donor in good health, enrolled as a control in a pregnancy study.

This clone came up once. The rearrangement uses TRBV5-1 and TRBJ2-5, with D perhaps matching TRBD2 (6 bases). The CDR3 runs to 18 residues. Germline CDR1 reads SGHRS; CDR2 reads YFSETQ. Trimming took 0 bases from V and 4 from J, leaving 22 bases between them. The CDR3 reads CASSLGGWEVSGPETQYF. The DNA for the CDR3 is TGCGCCAGCAGCTTGGGAGGGTGGGAGGTCTCAGGTCCAGAGACCCAGTACTTC.

J is TRBJ1-2 and V is TRBV4-3, with a weak D call TRBD1 (6 bases). This CDR3 is 15 amino acids long. The V end lost 4 bases, the J end lost 6 bases, and 18 bases lay between the germline ends. The germline V gene encodes CDR1 LGHNA and CDR2 YSLEER. CDR3 amino acids: CASSPTGTLFNGYTF. The CDR3 DNA sequence: TGCGCCAGCAGCCCCACAGGGACCCTCTTCAATGGCTACACCTTC.

V gene TRBV18 combines with J gene TRBJ1-1; D ambiguous. Germline V gene data show CDR1 as KGHSH and CDR2 as LQKENI. The V gene lost 3 bases and the J gene lost 1 base, with 12 bases spanning the gap. The CDR3 runs 15 residues. CDR3 loop: CASSPSARGNTEAFF. CDR3 sequence (DNA): TGTGCCAGCTCACCGTCGGCCCGGGGGAACACTGAAGCTTTCTTT.

V gene TRBV5-6 combines with J gene TRBJ2-3; maybe TRBD1 (6 bases). The CDR3 is 13 amino acids. The V end was cut by 3 bases, the J end by 5 bases, with 10 bases between. Germline V gene data show CDR1 as SGHDT and CDR2 as YYEEEE. The CDR3: CASSYLQGDTQYF. As DNA, the CDR3 is TGTGCCAGCAGCTACCTACAGGGAGATACGCAGTATTTT.

The CDR3 spells CASSTGFGYTF. As DNA, the CDR3 is TGTGCCAGTAGTACAGGGTTCGGCTACACCTTC. This chain joins TRBV19 and TRBJ1-2, with TRBD1 as a possible D gene (5 bases). CDR1 and CDR2 from the germline V gene are LNHDA and SQIVND (reference sequence). V was trimmed by 4 bases and J by 8 bases, leaving 8 bases between them. The CDR3 is made up of 11 amino acids.

The rearrangement uses TRBV5-4 and TRBJ1-1, with no clear D. CDR1 SGHNT and CDR2 YYREEE come from the germline V gene (reference sequence). Trimming took 3 bases from V and 0 from J, leaving 12 bases between them. The CDR3 has 15 amino acids. CDR3 nucleotide sequence: TGTGCCAGCAGCTCAATAGTGGGAGTGAACACTGAAGCTTTCTTT. It encodes CASSSIVGVNTEAFF.

The chain links TRBV6-6 to TRBJ2-2; D call uncertain. The V gene's germline CDR1 is MNHNY and CDR2 SVGAGI (reference sequence). This CDR3 region has 11 residues. V was pared by 6 bases and J by 4 bases, with 3 bases between. The CDR3 nucleotides read TGTGCCAGCAGGGCCACCGGGGAGCTGTTTTTT. It translates to CASRATGELFF.

CDR3 DNA sequence: TGTGCCAGCAGCATCAGACAGGGGGACTCCTACAATGAGCAGTTCTTC. Translation gives CASSIRQGDSYNEQFF. V is TRBV6-4 and J is TRBJ2-1, with TRBD1 identical over 9 bases. The CDR3 is 16 residues long. Losses at the gene ends were 6 bases for V and 0 bases for J; bases not matched to a gene: 6. Per germline, CDR1 MRHNA and CDR2 SNTAGT.

The chain combines TRBV4-3 with TRBJ2-3, with 13 bases aligning to TRBD2. CDR1 LGHNA and CDR2 YSLEER come from the germline V gene. This CDR3 region has 18 residues. The V segment lost 3 bases and the J segment 6 bases; nucleotides outside the gene matches: 12. CDR3 amino acids: CASSQQGTSGTPRDTQYF. CDR3 coding DNA: TGCGCCAGCAGCCAGCAGGGGACTAGCGGGACTCCACGGGATACGCAGTATTTT.

This clone was seen only once. This chain uses TRBV27 with TRBJ1-2; tentatively, D is TRBD1 (5 bases). V was cut by 6 bases and J by 5 bases, with 16 bases left in between. Per germline, CDR1 MNHEY and CDR2 SMNVEV (reference sequence). The CDR3 has 14 amino acids. This CDR3 reads CASSMGGTRYGYTF. CDR3 coding DNA: TGTGCCAGCAGCATGGGGGGGACTAGATATGGCTACACCTTC.

This clone was observed once. This sequence joins TRBV18 and TRBJ2-7; 8 bases fit TRBD2. Germline V gives CDR1 KGHSH, CDR2 LQKENI. The V segment lost 6 bases and the J segment 0 bases; nucleotides outside the gene matches: 4. The CDR3 covers 14 residues. The CDR3 here is CASSPGTSSYEQYF. DNA for the CDR3: TGTGCCAGCTCCCCCGGGACTAGCTCCTACGAGCAGTACTTC.

V gene TRBV6-6 combines with J gene TRBJ1-5; 11 nucleotides match TRBD1. The CDR3 is made up of 16 amino acids. V shed 2 bases and J 7 bases; nucleotides not matched to a gene: 7. Germline assignment: CDR1 MNHNY and CDR2 SVGAGI (reference sequence). The CDR3 here is CASSYGTGGRRQPQHF. CDR3 nucleotide sequence: TGTGCCAGCAGTTACGGGACAGGGGGTCGAAGGCAGCCCCAGCATTTT.

The gene calls are TRBV6-1 and TRBJ2-3, with 8 bases identical to TRBD1. Germline CDR1 MNHNS, CDR2 SASEGT. Trimming at V came to 10 bases and at J to 0 bases, leaving 9 bases not matched to a gene. The CDR3 spans 15 residues. For the CDR3, the DNA is TGTGCCACGTATACCCGACAGGGGAGCACAGATACGCAGTATTTT. Encoded protein: CATYTRQGSTDTQYF.

This chain joins TRBV4-2 and TRBJ1-2; a weak D match, TRBD1 (6 bases). CDR1 LGHNA and CDR2 YNFKEQ come from the germline V gene. The V end was cut by 7 bases, the J end by 8 bases, with 11 bases between. The CDR3 length is 11 residues. The CDR3 reads CASTDRWGYTF. DNA of the CDR3: TGTGCCAGCACCGACAGGTGGGGCTACACCTTC.

The rearrangement joins TRBV21-1 to TRBJ1-4; TRBD1 reflects the table's D call only, with no check against the DNA. TRBV21-1 is a pseudogene locus. This CDR3 spans 16 amino acids. CDR3 in amino acids: CASSATLRDRVKKLFF. CDR3 in DNA: TGTGCCAGCAGCGCCACCCTCCGGGACAGGGTTAAAAAACTGTTTTTT.

The chain joins TRBV30 to TRBJ1-2; D gene ambiguous. This CDR3 is 11 amino acids long. V lost 2 bases to trimming and J lost 6 bases, with 7 bases between them. Germline CDR1 reads GTSNPN; CDR2 reads SVGIG (reference sequence). The CDR3 DNA is TGTGCCTGGAGTCCCATCAATGGCTACACCTTC. As protein: CAWSPINGYTF. Supplemented by reference TRBV30 and TRBJ1-2, the full variable domain reads SQTIHQWPATLVQPVGSPLSLECTVEGTSNPNLYWYRQAAGRGLQLLFYSVGIGQISSEVPQNLSASRPQDRQFILSSKKLLLSDSGFYLCAWSPINGYTFGSGTRLTVV.

The chain combines TRBV5-4 with TRBJ2-7; possible D gene TRBD1, 5 bases. In germline, CDR1 is SGHNT, CDR2 YYREEE (reference sequence). Trimming removed 3 bases at V and 1 base at J, with 17 bases between. The CDR3 extends over 16 amino acids. The CDR3 DNA sequence: TGTGCCAGCAGCTCCACGGTGTATACAGGATCCTACGAGCAGTACTTC. Residues: CASSSTVYTGSYEQYF.

This clone is a singleton in its sample. The J gene is TRBJ2-2, the V gene TRBV9; TRBD2 matches at 8 bases. J gave up 5 bases and V 8 bases, and 11 bases lay outside the gene matches. This CDR3 comprises 15 residues. Germline CDR1 is SGDLS and CDR2 is YYNGEE. CDR3 coding DNA: TGTGCCAGTAGGAGGAGCGGGAGTGGTACCGGGGAGCTGTTTTTT. Translated, it gives CASRRSGSGTGELFF.

The chain combines TRBV5-6 with TRBJ2-7, with 12 bases lining up with TRBD1. Unmatched junction bases numbered 7, after V lost 2 bases and J lost 4 bases. The CDR3 is made up of 16 amino acids. Germline CDR1 is SGHDT and CDR2 is YYEEEE. CDR3 sequence (DNA): TGTGCCAGCAGCTTTGATTGGGGACAGGGGGCTTACGAGCAGTACTTC. Protein sequence: CASSFDWGQGAYEQYF.

The chain is built from TRBV18 and TRBJ1-1; a possible D gene is TRBD1 (5 bases). From germline, CDR1 is KGHSH and CDR2 LQKENI. The V end lost 0 bases, the J end lost 0 bases, and 5 bases lay between the germline ends. The CDR3 extends over 14 amino acids. This CDR3 is CASSPPRVNTEAFF. The CDR3 nucleotides are TGTGCCAGCTCACCACCCAGGGTGAACACTGAAGCTTTCTTT.

Here the CDR3 reads CASSPHHRFRSGNTIYF. The CDR3 region has the DNA TGTGCCAGCAGCCCACACCACAGGTTCCGCTCTGGAAACACCATATATTTT. V and J are TRBV7-9 and TRBJ1-3, with TRBD1 as a possible D gene (5 bases). This CDR3 is 17 amino acids long. Germline values: CDR1 SEHNR, CDR2 FQNEAQ (reference sequence). V lost 5 bases to trimming and J lost 0 bases, with 17 bases between them.

The V and J genes are TRBV4-1 and TRBJ2-1; TRBD2 matches 10 bases. V gave up 1 base and J gave up 13 bases; unmatched junction bases: 4. The CDR3 totals 13 residues. Germline assignment: CDR1 MGHRA and CDR2 YSYEKL. The CDR3 loop is CASSQVTSGNQFF. CDR3 in DNA: TGCGCCAGCAGCCAAGTTACTAGCGGGAACCAGTTCTTC.

The V gene is TRBV7-9, the J gene TRBJ1-6, with a weak D call TRBD1 (5 bases). Looked up from germline, CDR1 is SEHNR and CDR2 is FQNEAQ (reference sequence). V dropped 2 bases and J dropped 8 bases, with 7 bases sitting between them. This CDR3 has 13 residues. The CDR3 bases are TGTGCCAGCAGCTTAATAGGGGATTCACCCCTCCACTTT. Its protein is CASSLIGDSPLHF.

This chain uses TRBV11-2 with TRBJ1-5, with D hard to call. The V and J ends lost 4 bases and 5 bases respectively, with 6 bases between them. Germline-derived CDR1 and CDR2 are SGHAT and FQNNGV. This CDR3 contains 12 residues. The CDR3 DNA reads as TGTGCCAGCAGCTCGGGAGATCAGCCCCAGCATTTT. It specifies CASSSGDQPQHF.

Only one count was recorded for this clone. The chain couples TRBV18 to TRBJ2-7, with D tentatively TRBD2 (5 bases). V was cut by 6 bases and J by 2 bases, with 20 bases left in between. The CDR3 length is 16 residues. CDR1 is KGHSH and CDR2 is LQKENI in the germline V gene. The CDR3 region is CASSPPGSDSTYEQYF. The CDR3 coding sequence is TGTGCCAGCTCCCCCCCGGGGTCCGACTCGACCTACGAGCAGTACTTC. Full variable domain (remainder filled in from reference TRBV18 and TRBJ2-7): NAGVMQNPRHLVRRRGQEARLRCSPMKGHSHVYWYRQLPEEGLKFMVYLQKENIIDESGMPKERFSAEFPKEGPSILRIQQVVRGDSAAYFCASSPPGSDSTYEQYFGPGTRLTVT.

This clone was detected only once. This chain uses TRBV9 with TRBJ1-3; no clear D gene. This CDR3 region has 16 residues. The V gene lost 4 bases and the J gene lost 1 base, with 15 bases spanning the gap. The germline CDR1 and CDR2 sequences are SGDLS and YYNGEE. The CDR3 DNA sequence: TGTGCCAGCAGCCCCACGAGCAGGCTTTCTGGAAACACCATATATTTT. Its protein is CASSPTSRLSGNTIYF.

This clone was picked up one time. J is TRBJ2-7 and V is TRBV5-1; 10 bases are a match to TRBD1. CDR1 is SGHRS, CDR2 YFSETQ, per germline. The junction had 8 bases not matched to a gene; V was cut back by 4 bases and J by 4 bases. The CDR3 is 15 amino acids. CDR3 nucleotides: TGCGCCAGCAGCGGAGGGACAGGGGCTTCGTACGAGCAGTACTTC. This gives the protein CASSGGTGASYEQYF.